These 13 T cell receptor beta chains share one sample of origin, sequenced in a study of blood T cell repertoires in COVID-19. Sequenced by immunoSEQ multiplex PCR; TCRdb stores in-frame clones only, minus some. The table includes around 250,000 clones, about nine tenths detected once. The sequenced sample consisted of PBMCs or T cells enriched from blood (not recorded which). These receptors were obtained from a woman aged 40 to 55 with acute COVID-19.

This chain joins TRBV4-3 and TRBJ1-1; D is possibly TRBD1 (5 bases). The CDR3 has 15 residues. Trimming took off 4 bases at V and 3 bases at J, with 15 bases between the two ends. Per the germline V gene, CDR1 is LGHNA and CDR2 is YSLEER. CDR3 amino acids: CASSPYRGGDTEAFF. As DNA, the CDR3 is TGCGCCAGCAGCCCCTACCGGGGAGGGGACACTGAAGCTTTCTTT.

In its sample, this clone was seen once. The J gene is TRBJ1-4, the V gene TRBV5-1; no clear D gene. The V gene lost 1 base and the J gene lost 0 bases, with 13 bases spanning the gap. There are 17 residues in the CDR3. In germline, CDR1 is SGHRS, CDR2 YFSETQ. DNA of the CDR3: TGCGCCAGCAGCTTGTCGGCAGGTCACGCAACTAATGAAAAACTGTTTTTT. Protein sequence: CASSLSAGHATNEKLFF.

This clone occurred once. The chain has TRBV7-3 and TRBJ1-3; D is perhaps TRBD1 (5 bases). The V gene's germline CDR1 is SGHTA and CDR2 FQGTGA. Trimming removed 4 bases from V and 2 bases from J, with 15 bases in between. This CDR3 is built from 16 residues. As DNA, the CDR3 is TGTGCCAGCAGCTCCACCCCCACAGGAGCTGGAAACACCATATATTTT. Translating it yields CASSSTPTGAGNTIYF. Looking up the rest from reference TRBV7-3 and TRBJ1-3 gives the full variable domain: GAGVSQTPSNKVTEKGKYVELRCDPISGHTALYWYRQSLGQGPEFLIYFQGTGAADDSGLPNDRFFAVRPEGSVSTLKIQRTERGDSAVYLCASSSTPTGAGNTIYFGEGSWLTVV.

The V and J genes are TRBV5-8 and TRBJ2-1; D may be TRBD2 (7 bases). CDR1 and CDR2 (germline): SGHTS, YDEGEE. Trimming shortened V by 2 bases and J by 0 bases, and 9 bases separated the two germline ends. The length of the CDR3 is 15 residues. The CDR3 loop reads CASSLRGGSYNEQFF. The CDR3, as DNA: TGTGCCAGCAGCTTAAGGGGGGGCTCCTACAATGAGCAGTTCTTC. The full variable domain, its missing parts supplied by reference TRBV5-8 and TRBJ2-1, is EAGVTQSPTHLIKTRGQQATLRCSPISGHTSVYWYQQALGLGLQFLLWYDEGEERNRGNFPPRFSGRQFPNYSSELNVNALELEDSALYLCASSLRGGSYNEQFFGPGTRLTVL.

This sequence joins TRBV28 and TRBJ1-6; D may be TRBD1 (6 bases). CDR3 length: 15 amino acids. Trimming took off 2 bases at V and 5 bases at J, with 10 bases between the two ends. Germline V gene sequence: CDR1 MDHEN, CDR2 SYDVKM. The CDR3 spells CASSLQGQNNSPLHF. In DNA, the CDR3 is TGTGCCAGCAGTTTACAAGGACAGAATAATTCACCCCTCCACTTT. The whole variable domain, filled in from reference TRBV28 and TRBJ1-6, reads DVKVTQSSRYLVKRTGEKVFLECVQDMDHENMFWYRQDPGLGLRLIYFSYDVKMKEKGDIPEGYSVSREKKERFSLILESASTNQTSMYLCASSLQGQNNSPLHFGNGTRLTVT.

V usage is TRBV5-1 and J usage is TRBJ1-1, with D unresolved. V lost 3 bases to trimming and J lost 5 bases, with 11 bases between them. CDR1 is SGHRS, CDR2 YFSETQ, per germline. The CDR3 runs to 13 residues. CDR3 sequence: CASSYNGVTEAFF. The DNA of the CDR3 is TGCGCCAGCAGCTACAACGGGGTGACTGAAGCTTTCTTT.

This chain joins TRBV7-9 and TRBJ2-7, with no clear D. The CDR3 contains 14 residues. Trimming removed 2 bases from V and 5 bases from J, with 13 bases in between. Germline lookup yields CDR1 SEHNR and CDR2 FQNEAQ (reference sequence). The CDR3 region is CASSLTRHFHEQYF. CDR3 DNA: TGTGCCAGCAGCTTAACGAGACATTTCCACGAGCAGTACTTC.

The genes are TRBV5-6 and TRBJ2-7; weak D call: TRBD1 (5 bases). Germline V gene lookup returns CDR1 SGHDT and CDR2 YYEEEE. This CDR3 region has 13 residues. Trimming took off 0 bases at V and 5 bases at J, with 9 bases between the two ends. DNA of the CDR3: TGTGCCAGCAGCTTGGGACAGCATAACGAGCAGTACTTC. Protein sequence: CASSLGQHNEQYF.

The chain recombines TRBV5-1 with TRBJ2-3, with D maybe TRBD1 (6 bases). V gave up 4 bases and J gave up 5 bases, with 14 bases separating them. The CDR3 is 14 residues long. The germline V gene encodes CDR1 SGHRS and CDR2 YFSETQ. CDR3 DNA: TGCGCCAGCAGCCCCACAGGGTCGGGAGATACGCAGTATTTT. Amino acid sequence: CASSPTGSGDTQYF.

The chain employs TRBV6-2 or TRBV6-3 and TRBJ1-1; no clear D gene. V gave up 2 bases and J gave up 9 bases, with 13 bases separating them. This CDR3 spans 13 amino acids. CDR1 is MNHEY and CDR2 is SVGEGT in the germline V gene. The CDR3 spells CASSYPSTQKAFF. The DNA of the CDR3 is TGTGCCAGCAGTTACCCCTCGACTCAGAAAGCTTTCTTT.

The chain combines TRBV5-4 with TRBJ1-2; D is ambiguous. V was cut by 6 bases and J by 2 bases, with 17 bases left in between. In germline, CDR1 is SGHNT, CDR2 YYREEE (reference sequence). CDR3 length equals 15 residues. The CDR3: CASTLIQGRNYGYTF. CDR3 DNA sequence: TGTGCCAGCACCCTAATCCAAGGGAGAAACTATGGCTACACCTTC.

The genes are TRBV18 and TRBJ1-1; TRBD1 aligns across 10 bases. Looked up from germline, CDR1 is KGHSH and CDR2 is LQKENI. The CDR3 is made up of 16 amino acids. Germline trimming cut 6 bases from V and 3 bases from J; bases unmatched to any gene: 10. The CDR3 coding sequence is TGTGCCAGCTCGCCTCTACAAGGACAGGGGGACACTGAAGCTTTCTTT. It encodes CASSPLQGQGDTEAFF.

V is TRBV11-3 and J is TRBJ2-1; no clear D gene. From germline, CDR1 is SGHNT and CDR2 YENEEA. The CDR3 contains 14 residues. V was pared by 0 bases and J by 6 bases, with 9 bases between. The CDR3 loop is CASSLDPLGNEQFF. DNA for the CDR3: TGTGCCAGCAGCTTAGATCCCCTAGGCAATGAGCAGTTCTTC.